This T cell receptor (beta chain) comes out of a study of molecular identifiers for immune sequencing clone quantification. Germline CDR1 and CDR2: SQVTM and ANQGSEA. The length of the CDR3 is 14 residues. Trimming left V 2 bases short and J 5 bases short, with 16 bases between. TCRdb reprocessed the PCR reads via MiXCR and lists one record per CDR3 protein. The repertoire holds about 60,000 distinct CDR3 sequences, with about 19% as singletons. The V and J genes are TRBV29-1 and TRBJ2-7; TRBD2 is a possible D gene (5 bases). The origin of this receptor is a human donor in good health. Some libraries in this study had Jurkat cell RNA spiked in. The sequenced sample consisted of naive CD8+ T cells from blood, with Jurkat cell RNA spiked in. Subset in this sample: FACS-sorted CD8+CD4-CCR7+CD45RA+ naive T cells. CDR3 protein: CSVESGINFDEQYF. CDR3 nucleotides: TGCAGCGTTGAAAGCGGCATAAACTTCGACGAGCAGTACTTC.